This entry describes one T cell receptor beta chain. Germline loops: CDR1 MNHEY, CDR2 SMNVEV (reference sequence). This CDR3 comprises 15 residues. Trimming took 10 bases from V and 6 from J; bases not matched to a gene: 16. This record comes from a study of blood T cell repertoires in COVID-19. Patients from Seattle were sampled longitudinally, starting during active infection. In the authors' workflow: Estimation of nucleated cell counts was performed using reference gene primer amplification. This table comes from immunoSEQ multiplex PCR, and its TCRdb copy is limited to in-frame clones, with some not included. V and J calls and clone size follow that table, whereas D and trimming were derived from the DNA. The sample consists of about 180,000 clones, approximately 88% of them appearing once.

The sequence was collected from a woman aged 40-49 years with COVID-19, enrolled during active disease. The V gene is TRBV27, the J gene TRBJ2-3, with 7 bases matching TRBD1. The sample taken for sequencing was peripheral blood. The DNA for the CDR3 is TGTGCCACCCAGGGGGACGGGTTTGCCCGGGATACGCAGTATTTT. It translates to CATQGDGFARDTQYF.